These 22 T cell receptor beta chains share one sample of origin, sequenced in a study of shared clonotypes between healthy human individuals. Sequenced by immunoSEQ multiplex PCR; TCRdb stores in-frame clones only, minus some. The table includes some 2,000,000 clones, nearly 97% detected once. The specimen sequenced was naive CD4+ T cells sorted from blood. Subset defined: CD45RA+ positively selected. These receptors were collected from a man aged 18 to 35 in good health.

This chain links TRBV28 with TRBJ1-5, with D tentatively TRBD1 (6 bases). The V end lost 6 bases, the J end lost 0 bases, and 15 bases lay between the germline ends. The germline CDR1 and CDR2 sequences are MDHEN and SYDVKM. The CDR3 length is 16 residues. CDR3: CASSQLQGYSNQPQHF. CDR3 DNA sequence: TGTGCCAGCAGCCAGCTTCAGGGGTATAGCAATCAGCCCCAGCATTTT.

The chain is built from TRBV19 and TRBJ2-7; TRBD1 agrees at 8 bases. This CDR3 is 13 amino acids long. V trimming: 5 bases; J trimming: 5 bases; junction bases outside the gene matches: 5. Germline V gives CDR1 LNHDA, CDR2 SQIVND (reference sequence). The chain's CDR3 is CASSVDRGHEQYF. The CDR3 region has the DNA TGTGCCAGTAGTGTCGACAGGGGCCACGAGCAGTACTTC.

This clone was seen just once. V gene TRBV6-5 combines with J gene TRBJ2-1; 11 positions agree with TRBD1. V dropped 6 bases and J dropped 7; count of bases not matched to a gene: 8. The CDR3 has 15 residues. The germline V gene has CDR1 MNHEY and CDR2 SVGAGI. CDR3 sequence reads: CASRPRTGGRNEQFF. As DNA, the CDR3 is TGTGCCAGCAGGCCGAGGACAGGGGGCCGGAATGAGCAGTTCTTC.

The J gene is TRBJ2-7, the V gene TRBV5-8; no reliable D call. CDR3 length equals 15 residues. Germline values: CDR1 SGHTS, CDR2 YDEGEE. The V end lost 4 bases, the J end lost 5 bases, and 19 bases lay between the germline ends. The CDR3 sequence: CASSLRTVAGNEQYF. CDR3 DNA sequence: TGTGCCAGCAGCCTAAGGACGGTTGCTGGGAACGAGCAGTACTTC.

The chain employs TRBV6-5 and TRBJ1-4, with D maybe TRBD1 (5 bases). This CDR3 has 15 residues. V gave up 6 bases and J gave up 0 bases, with 11 bases separating them. CDR1 and CDR2 (germline): MNHEY, SVGAGI. CDR3 residues: CASRDTGATNEKLFF. The CDR3, as DNA: TGTGCCAGCAGGGACACAGGAGCAACTAATGAAAAACTGTTTTTT.

The chain has TRBV2 and TRBJ2-7; 10 bases are a match to TRBD1. CDR3 length equals 13 residues. From germline, CDR1 is SNHLY and CDR2 FYNNEI. Trimming took 3 bases from V and 9 from J; bases not matched to a gene: 5. CDR3 DNA sequence: TGTGCCAGCAGTGAGGGACAGGGGACTGCGCAGTACTTC. It encodes CASSEGQGTAQYF. Supplemented by reference TRBV2 and TRBJ2-7, the full variable domain reads EPEVTQTPSHQVTQMGQEVILRCVPISNHLYFYWYRQILGQKVEFLVSFYNNEISEKSEIFDDQFSVERPDGSNFTLKIRSTKLEDSAMYFCASSEGQGTAQYFGPGTRLTVT.

The chain carries TRBV9 and TRBJ2-1; 7 bases fit TRBD2. The CDR3 is made up of 15 amino acids. Germline V gives CDR1 SGDLS, CDR2 YYNGEE. V trimming: 4 bases; J trimming: 0 bases; junction bases outside the gene matches: 4. The CDR3 bases are TGTGCCAGCAGCTCCGGGGGGACCTCCTACAATGAGCAGTTCTTC. Its protein is CASSSGGTSYNEQFF.

The genes are TRBV7-2 and TRBJ2-4, with D unresolved. Germline V gives CDR1 SGHTA, CDR2 FQGNSA. The V end lost 5 bases, the J end lost 0 bases, and 14 bases lay between the germline ends. The CDR3 length is 16 residues. CDR3 residues: CASSLAQALAKNIQYF. The CDR3 DNA reads as TGTGCCAGCAGCCTGGCCCAGGCGTTAGCCAAAAACATTCAGTACTTC.

The V and J genes are TRBV6-5 and TRBJ1-2; 7 bases line up with TRBD1. The CDR3 covers 14 residues. Germline V gene lookup returns CDR1 MNHEY and CDR2 SVGAGI. Trimming cost V 8 bases and J 6 bases; bases outside gene matches: 12. In DNA form, the CDR3 reads TGTGCCAGCCGCCGAGGAGGGGGCGCGGATGGCTACACCTTC. It translates to CASRRGGGADGYTF.

Concerning this clone: This sample includes further DNA sequences coding for the same CDR3. The J gene is TRBJ1-3, the V gene TRBV6-1; D unclear. The germline V gene encodes CDR1 MNHNS and CDR2 SASEGT. CDR3 length: 14 amino acids. The V end was cut by 1 base, the J end by 0 bases, with 4 bases between. CDR3 loop: CASSEGHSGNTIYF. The CDR3 nucleotides read TGTGCCAGCAGTGAAGGACACTCTGGAAACACCATATATTTT.

This chain uses TRBV21-1 with TRBJ2-7; the table assigns TRBD1, which was not confirmed against the DNA. TRBV21-1 is a recognized pseudogene. This CDR3 contains 16 residues. CDR3: CASSTTRRTGFDEQYF. Here the CDR3 DNA reads TGTGCCAGCAGCACCACTCGCAGGACAGGGTTTGACGAGCAGTACTTC.

The chain combines TRBV6-1 with TRBJ2-6; 7 bases fit TRBD2. Trimming removed 4 bases from V and 2 bases from J; junction bases left unmatched: 2. This CDR3 contains 15 residues. The germline V gene has CDR1 MNHNS and CDR2 SASEGT. The CDR3, as DNA: TGTGCCAGCAGTGCAACTAGCGCTGGGGCCAACGTCCTGACTTTC. It translates to CASSATSAGANVLTF.

The V and J genes are TRBV6-6 and TRBJ2-1; 7 bases are shared with TRBD1. The CDR3 is 13 residues long. Germline-derived CDR1 and CDR2 are MNHNY and SVGAGI (reference sequence). J was trimmed by 6 bases and V by 6 bases; bases with no gene match: 5. CDR3 sequence: CASSSGQLNEQFF. The CDR3 region has the DNA TGTGCCAGCAGCTCGGGACAGCTCAATGAGCAGTTCTTC.

V usage is TRBV6-5 and J usage is TRBJ1-1, with D perhaps TRBD1 (6 bases). The length of the CDR3 is 15 residues. V was shortened by 4 bases and J by 1 base, with 13 bases between the two germline ends. CDR1 and CDR2 (germline): MNHEY, SVGAGI. CDR3 bases: TGTGCCAGCAGTTCCCCCGGGACACAGAACACTGAAGCTTTCTTT. Its protein product is CASSSPGTQNTEAFF.

V gene TRBV28 combines with J gene TRBJ2-7; a weak D match, TRBD2 (5 bases). Trimming stripped 3 bases from V and 1 base from J, with 13 bases between. Looked up from germline, CDR1 is MDHEN and CDR2 is SYDVKM. This CDR3 is 15 amino acids long. CDR3 region: CASSFPGLGSYEQYF. The CDR3 DNA reads TGTGCCAGCAGTTTCCCCGGACTGGGTTCCTACGAGCAGTACTTC.

The chain recombines TRBV6-6 with TRBJ1-2; no firm D call. There are 11 residues in the CDR3. CDR1 and CDR2 (germline): MNHNY, SVGAGI (reference sequence). The V end was cut by 7 bases, the J end by 8 bases, with 11 bases between. CDR3 coding DNA: TGTGCCAGCATCCTTTCCGGGGGCTACACCTTC. This translates into CASILSGGYTF.

The chain joins TRBV6-5 to TRBJ2-1, with TRBD2 as a possible D gene (6 bases). The CDR3 is made up of 13 amino acids. V was trimmed by 6 bases and J by 10 bases, leaving 16 bases between them. Germline CDR1 reads MNHEY; CDR2 reads SVGAGI. CDR3 bases: TGTGCCAGCAGGGGGAGGTCTGGCGACGAGCAGTTCTTC. This gives the protein CASRGRSGDEQFF.

Points on this clone: Other DNA sequences in this specimen translate into the identical CDR3. The chain carries TRBV30 and TRBJ2-7, with TRBD1 matching 7 bases. V gave up 2 bases and J gave up 3 bases; unmatched junction bases: 1. The CDR3 length is 12 residues. Germline loops: CDR1 GTSNPN, CDR2 SVGIG (reference sequence). CDR3 DNA: TGTGCCTGGAGTCGGGACAGCTACGAGCAGTACTTC. This encodes CAWSRDSYEQYF.

The V call is TRBV15, the J call TRBJ2-7, with D tentatively TRBD2 (6 bases). The CDR3 runs 13 residues. The germline gives CDR1 LNHNV, CDR2 YYDKDF (reference sequence). Trimming shortened V by 0 bases and J by 5 bases, and 8 bases separated the two germline ends. This CDR3 is CATSRDGGDEQYF. CDR3 nucleotides: TGTGCCACCAGCAGAGATGGAGGGGACGAGCAGTACTTC. Together with reference TRBV15 and TRBJ2-7, the CDR3 gives the full variable domain: DAMVIQNPRYQVTQFGKPVTLSCSQTLNHNVMYWYQQKSSQAPKLLFHYYDKDFNNEADTPDNFQSRRPNTSFCFLDIRSPGLGDTAMYLCATSRDGGDEQYFGPGTRLTVT.

The chain couples TRBV5-1 to TRBJ2-3; D tentatively fits TRBD1 or TRBD2 (7 bases each). CDR3 length equals 18 residues. From germline, CDR1 is SGHRS and CDR2 YFSETQ. The germline V and J ends were trimmed by 3 bases and 1 base, with 21 bases remaining between them. The CDR3, as DNA: TGCGCCAGCAGCTCAACAGGGGAAAGCGGGGAACGCACAGATACGCAGTATTTT. As protein: CASSSTGESGERTDTQYF.

The V gene is TRBV19, the J gene TRBJ1-5; D not resolved. The V end lost 7 bases, the J end lost 0 bases, and 13 bases lay between the germline ends. Germline V gene lookup returns CDR1 LNHDA and CDR2 SQIVND (reference sequence). This CDR3 has 15 amino acids. The DNA for the CDR3 is TGTGCCAGTACCTTCGGGCGGACTAGCAATCAGCCCCAGCATTTT. Residues: CASTFGRTSNQPQHF.

The chain joins TRBV29-1 to TRBJ2-5; 8 bases align to TRBD2. The CDR3 has 13 amino acids. The germline V gene has CDR1 SQVTM and CDR2 ANQGSEA. The V and J ends lost 7 bases and 3 bases, in that order; junction bases with no gene match: 7. The CDR3 DNA is TGCAGCGAGCCCCGGGGGGGAGAAGAGACCCAGTACTTC. Amino acids: CSEPRGGEETQYF.